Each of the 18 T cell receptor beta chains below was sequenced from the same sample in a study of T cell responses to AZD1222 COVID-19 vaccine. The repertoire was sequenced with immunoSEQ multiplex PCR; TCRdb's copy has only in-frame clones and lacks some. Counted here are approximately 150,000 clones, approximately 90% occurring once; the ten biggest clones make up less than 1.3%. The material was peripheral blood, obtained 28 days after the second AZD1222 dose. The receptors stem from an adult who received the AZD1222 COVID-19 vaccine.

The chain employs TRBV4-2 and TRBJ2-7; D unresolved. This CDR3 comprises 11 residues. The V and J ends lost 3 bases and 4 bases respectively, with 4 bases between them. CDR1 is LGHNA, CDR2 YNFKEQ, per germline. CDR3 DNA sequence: TGTGCCAGCAGCCACGGTTACGAGCAGTACTTC. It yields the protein CASSHGYEQYF.

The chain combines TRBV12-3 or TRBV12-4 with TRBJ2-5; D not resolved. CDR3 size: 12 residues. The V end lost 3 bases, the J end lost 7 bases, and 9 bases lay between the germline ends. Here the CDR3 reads CASSLGSATQYF. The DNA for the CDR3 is TGTGCCAGCAGTTTGGGGTCTGCGACCCAGTACTTC.

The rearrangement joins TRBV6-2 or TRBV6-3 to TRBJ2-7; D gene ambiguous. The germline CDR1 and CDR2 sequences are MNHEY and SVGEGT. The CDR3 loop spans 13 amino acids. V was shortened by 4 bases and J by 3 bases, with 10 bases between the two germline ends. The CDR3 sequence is CASSSYDLYEQYF. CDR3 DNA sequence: TGTGCCAGCAGTTCCTACGACCTCTACGAGCAGTACTTC.

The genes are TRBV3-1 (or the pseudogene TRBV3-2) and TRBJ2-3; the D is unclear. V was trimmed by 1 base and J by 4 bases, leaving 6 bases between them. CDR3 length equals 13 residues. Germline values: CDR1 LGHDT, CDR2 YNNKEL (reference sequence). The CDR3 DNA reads TGTGCCAGCAGCCAAGGCCAGGCAGATACGCAGTATTTT. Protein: CASSQGQADTQYF.

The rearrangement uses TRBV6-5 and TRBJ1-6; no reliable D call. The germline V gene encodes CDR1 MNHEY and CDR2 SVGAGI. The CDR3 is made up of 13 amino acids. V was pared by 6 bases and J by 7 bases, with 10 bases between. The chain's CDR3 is CASSPTENSPLHF. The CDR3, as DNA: TGTGCCAGCAGCCCGACGGAGAATTCACCCCTCCACTTT.

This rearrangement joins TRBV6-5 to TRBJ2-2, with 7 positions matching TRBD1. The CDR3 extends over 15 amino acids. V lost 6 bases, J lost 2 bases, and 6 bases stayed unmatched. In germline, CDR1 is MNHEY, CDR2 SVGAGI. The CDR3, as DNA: TGTGCCAGCAGACGACAGGGCTCCAACACCGGGGAGCTGTTTTTT. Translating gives CASRRQGSNTGELFF.

The CDR3 reads CASGMIGSPLHF. Here the CDR3 DNA reads TGTGCTAGTGGAATGATAGGTTCACCCCTCCACTTT. The J gene is TRBJ1-6, the V gene TRBV12-5, with D unresolved. V was clipped by 6 bases and J by 9 bases, with 9 bases between them. The CDR3 covers 12 residues. Germline V gene sequence: CDR1 LGHNT, CDR2 FRNRAP.

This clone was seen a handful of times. The CDR3 region is CASSGQGRGGYTF. The CDR3 coding sequence is TGTGCCAGCAGCGGACAGGGAAGAGGTGGCTACACCTTC. This sequence joins TRBV7-2 and TRBJ1-2; TRBD1 matches at 8 bases. The CDR3 runs 13 residues. After removal of 5 bases from V and 7 bases from J, the junction contained 6 bases not matched to a gene. The germline V gene encodes CDR1 SGHTA and CDR2 FQGNSA.

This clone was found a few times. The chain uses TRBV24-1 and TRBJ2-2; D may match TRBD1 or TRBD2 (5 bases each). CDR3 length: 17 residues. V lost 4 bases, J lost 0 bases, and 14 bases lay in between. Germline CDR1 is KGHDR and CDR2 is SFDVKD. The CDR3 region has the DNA TGTGCCACCAGTGACCGAAAGGGACCGTCGAACACCGGGGAGCTGTTTTTT. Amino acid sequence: CATSDRKGPSNTGELFF.

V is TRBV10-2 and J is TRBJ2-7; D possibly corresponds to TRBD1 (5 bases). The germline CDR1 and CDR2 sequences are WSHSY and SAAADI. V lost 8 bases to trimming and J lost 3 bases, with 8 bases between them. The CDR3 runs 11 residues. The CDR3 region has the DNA TGCGCCAGCGGTAGGGGCTACGAGCAGTACTTC. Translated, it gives CASGRGYEQYF.

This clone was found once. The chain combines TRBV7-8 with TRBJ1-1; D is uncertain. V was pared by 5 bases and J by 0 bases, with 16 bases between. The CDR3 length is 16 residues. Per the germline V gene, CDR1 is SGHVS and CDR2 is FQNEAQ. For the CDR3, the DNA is TGTGCCAGCAGCCCCCAAAAGATGGGGATGAACACTGAAGCTTTCTTT. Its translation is CASSPQKMGMNTEAFF.

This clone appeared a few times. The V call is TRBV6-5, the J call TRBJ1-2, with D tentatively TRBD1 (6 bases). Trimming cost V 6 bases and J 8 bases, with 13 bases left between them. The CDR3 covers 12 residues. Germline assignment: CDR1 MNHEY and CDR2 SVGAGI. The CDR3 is CASRDSLQGYTF. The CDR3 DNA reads TGTGCCAGCAGGGACAGCCTTCAAGGCTACACCTTC.

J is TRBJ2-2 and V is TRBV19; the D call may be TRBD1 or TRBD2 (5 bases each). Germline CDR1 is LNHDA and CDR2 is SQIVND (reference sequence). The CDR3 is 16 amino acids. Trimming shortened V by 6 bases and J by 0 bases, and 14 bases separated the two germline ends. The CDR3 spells CASRDSGTTNTGELFF. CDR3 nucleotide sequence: TGTGCCAGTAGGGACTCCGGGACCACGAACACCGGGGAGCTGTTTTTT.

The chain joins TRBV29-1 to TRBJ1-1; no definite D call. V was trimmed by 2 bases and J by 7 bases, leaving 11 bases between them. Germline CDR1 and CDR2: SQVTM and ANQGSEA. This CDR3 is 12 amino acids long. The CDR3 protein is CSVELNGDEAFF. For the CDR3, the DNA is TGCAGCGTTGAATTGAACGGGGATGAAGCTTTCTTT.

The CDR3 coding sequence is TGTGCCTGGAGTGCGGGGTCCATGAACACTGAAGCTTTCTTT. It specifies CAWSAGSMNTEAFF. The chain couples TRBV30 to TRBJ1-1; D gene uncertain. This CDR3 spans 14 amino acids. Germline CDR1 is GTSNPN and CDR2 is SVGIG (reference sequence). V was cut by 1 base and J by 0 bases, with 9 bases left in between. The full variable domain, in which reference TRBV30 and TRBJ1-1 provide the parts outside the CDR3, is SQTIHQWPATLVQPVGSPLSLECTVEGTSNPNLYWYRQAAGRGLQLLFYSVGIGQISSEVPQNLSASRPQDRQFILSSKKLLLSDSGFYLCAWSAGSMNTEAFFGQGTRLTVV.

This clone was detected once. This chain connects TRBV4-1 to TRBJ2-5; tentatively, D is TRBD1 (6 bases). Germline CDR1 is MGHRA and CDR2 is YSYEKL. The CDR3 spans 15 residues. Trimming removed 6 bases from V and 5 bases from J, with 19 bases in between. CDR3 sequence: CASSPPDRLWETQYF. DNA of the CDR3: TGCGCCAGCAGTCCACCCGACAGGCTATGGGAGACCCAGTACTTC.

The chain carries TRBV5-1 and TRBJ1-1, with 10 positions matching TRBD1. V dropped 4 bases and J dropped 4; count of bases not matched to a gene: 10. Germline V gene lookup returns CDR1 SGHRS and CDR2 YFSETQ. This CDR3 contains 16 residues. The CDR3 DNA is TGCGCCAGCAGCCTATCCGGGACAGGGGTTTCCACTGAAGCTTTCTTT. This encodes CASSLSGTGVSTEAFF.

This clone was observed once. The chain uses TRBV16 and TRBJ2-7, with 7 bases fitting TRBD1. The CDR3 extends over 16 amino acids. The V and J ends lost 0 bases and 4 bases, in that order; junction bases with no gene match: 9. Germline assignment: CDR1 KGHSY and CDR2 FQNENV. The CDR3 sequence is CASSQSPRGSRYEQYF. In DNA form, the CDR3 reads TGTGCCAGCAGCCAATCGCCCAGGGGGAGCAGGTACGAGCAGTACTTC.